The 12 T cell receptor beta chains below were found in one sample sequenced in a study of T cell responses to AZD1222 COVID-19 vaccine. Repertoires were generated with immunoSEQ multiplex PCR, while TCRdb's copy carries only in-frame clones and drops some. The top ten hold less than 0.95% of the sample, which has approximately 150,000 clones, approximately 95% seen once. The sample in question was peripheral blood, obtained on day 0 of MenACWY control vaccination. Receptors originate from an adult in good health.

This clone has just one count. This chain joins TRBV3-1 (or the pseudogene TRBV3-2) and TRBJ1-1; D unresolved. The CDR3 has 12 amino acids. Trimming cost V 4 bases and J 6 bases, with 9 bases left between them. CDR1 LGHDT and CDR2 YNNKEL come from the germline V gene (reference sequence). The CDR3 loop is CASSRYGAEAFF. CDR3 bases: TGTGCCAGCAGCCGATACGGGGCTGAAGCTTTCTTT.

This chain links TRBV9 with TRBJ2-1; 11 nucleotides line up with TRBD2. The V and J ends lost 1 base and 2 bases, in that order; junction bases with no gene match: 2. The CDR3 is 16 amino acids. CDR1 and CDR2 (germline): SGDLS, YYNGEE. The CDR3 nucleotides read TGTGCCAGCAGCGTAAGGGGACTAGCGGCCTACAATGAGCAGTTCTTC. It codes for CASSVRGLAAYNEQFF.

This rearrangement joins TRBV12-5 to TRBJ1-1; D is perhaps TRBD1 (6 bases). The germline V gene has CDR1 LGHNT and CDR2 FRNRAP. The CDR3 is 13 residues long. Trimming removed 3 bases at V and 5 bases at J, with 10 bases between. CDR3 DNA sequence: TGTGCTAGTGGTTTATTGACAGGTACTGAAGCTTTCTTT. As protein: CASGLLTGTEAFF.

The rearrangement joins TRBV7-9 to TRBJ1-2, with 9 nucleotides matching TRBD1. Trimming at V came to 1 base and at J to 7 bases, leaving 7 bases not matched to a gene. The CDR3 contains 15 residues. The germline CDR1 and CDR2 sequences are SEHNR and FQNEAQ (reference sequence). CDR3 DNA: TGTGCCAGCAGCTTAGGAGGGGACAGGGTTCGTGGCTACACCTTC. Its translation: CASSLGGDRVRGYTF.

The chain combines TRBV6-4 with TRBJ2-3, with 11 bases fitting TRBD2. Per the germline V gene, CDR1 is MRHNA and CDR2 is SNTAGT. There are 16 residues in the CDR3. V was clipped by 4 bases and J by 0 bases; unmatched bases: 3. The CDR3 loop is CASSGGTSGSTDTQYF. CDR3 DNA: TGTGCCAGCAGTGGTGGGACTAGCGGCAGCACAGATACGCAGTATTTT.

The CDR3 loop is CASSLGASMDYEQYF. The CDR3, as DNA: TGTGCCAGCAGCCTAGGGGCTAGTATGGACTACGAGCAGTACTTC. The chain is built from TRBV9 and TRBJ2-7; perhaps TRBD1 as D (5 bases). Germline CDR1 is SGDLS and CDR2 is YYNGEE. V lost 4 bases and J 3 bases, leaving 17 bases between the germline ends. This CDR3 region has 15 residues.

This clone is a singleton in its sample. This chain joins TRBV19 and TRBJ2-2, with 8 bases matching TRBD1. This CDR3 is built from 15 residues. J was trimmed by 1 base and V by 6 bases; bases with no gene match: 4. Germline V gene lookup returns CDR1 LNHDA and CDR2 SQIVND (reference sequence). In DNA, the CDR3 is TGTGCCAGTAGCAAGGACAGGGTGAACACCGGGGAGCTGTTTTTT. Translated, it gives CASSKDRVNTGELFF.

CDR3 protein: CASSPLEDYGYTF. In nucleotides, the CDR3 is TGTGCCAGCAGTCCCTTAGAAGACTATGGCTACACCTTC. V and J are TRBV12-3 or TRBV12-4 and TRBJ1-2; D remains unclear. The CDR3 totals 13 residues. Trimming took 5 bases from V and 3 from J, leaving 10 bases between them.

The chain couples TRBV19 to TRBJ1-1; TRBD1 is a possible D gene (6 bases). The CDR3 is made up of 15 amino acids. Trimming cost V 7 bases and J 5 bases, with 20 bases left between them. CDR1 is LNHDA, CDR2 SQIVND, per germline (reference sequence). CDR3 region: CASKDGRTVRTEAFF. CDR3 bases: TGTGCCAGTAAGGACGGGAGGACAGTCAGGACTGAAGCTTTCTTT.

The CDR3 sequence is CASSTSGTGGEKLFF. CDR3 DNA sequence: TGCGCCAGCAGCACGTCCGGGACAGGGGGCGAAAAACTGTTTTTT. The chain is built from TRBV5-1 and TRBJ1-4, with 12 nucleotides matching TRBD1. Germline loops: CDR1 SGHRS, CDR2 YFSETQ. CDR3 size: 15 residues. After removal of 4 bases from V and 8 bases from J, the junction contained 6 bases not matched to a gene.

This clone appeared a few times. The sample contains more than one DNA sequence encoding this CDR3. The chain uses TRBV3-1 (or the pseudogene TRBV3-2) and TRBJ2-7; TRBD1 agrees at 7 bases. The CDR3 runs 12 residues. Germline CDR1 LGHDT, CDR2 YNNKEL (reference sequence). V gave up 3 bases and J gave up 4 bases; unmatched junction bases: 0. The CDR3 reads CASSQDRYEQYF. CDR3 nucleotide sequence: TGTGCCAGCAGCCAGGACAGGTACGAGCAGTACTTC.

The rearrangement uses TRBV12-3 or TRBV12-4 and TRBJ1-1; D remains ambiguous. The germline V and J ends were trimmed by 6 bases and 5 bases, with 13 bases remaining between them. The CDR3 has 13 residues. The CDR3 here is CASSPQLETEAFF. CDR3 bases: TGTGCCAGCAGCCCCCAGTTGGAGACTGAAGCTTTCTTT.